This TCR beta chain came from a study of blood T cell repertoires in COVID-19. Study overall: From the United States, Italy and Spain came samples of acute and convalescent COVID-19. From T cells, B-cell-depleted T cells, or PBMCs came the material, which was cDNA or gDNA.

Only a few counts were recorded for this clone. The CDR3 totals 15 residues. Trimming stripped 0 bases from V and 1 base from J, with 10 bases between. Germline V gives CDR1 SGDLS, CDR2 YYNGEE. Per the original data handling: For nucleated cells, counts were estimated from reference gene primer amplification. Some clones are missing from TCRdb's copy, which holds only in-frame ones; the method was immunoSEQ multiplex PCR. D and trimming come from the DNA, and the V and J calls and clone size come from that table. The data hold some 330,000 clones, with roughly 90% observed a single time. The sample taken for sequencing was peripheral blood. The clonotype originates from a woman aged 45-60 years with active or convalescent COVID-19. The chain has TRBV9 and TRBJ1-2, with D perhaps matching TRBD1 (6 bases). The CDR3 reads CASSVGEGVNYGYTF. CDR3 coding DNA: TGTGCCAGCAGCGTAGGGGAGGGGGTTAACTATGGCTACACCTTC.